Listed below are T cell receptor beta chains from one sample, sequenced in a study of cytomegalovirus exposure and HLA in healthy donors. Libraries were prepared by immunoSEQ multiplex PCR; TCRdb keeps only in-frame clonotypes and omits some of them. The data hold some 160,000 clones, with approximately 86% observed a single time. The material sequenced was PBMCs. These receptor sequences come from a woman younger than 35 in good health and CMV-seronegative. The CDR3 runs from the conserved cysteine through the conserved F or W. Each record gives: CDR3 protein, V gene, clone size, J gene. Size is stated for part of the rows, as once, few or many counts, or as a class when the clone is expanded.

CASSLGYSNYEQYF,TRBV13,-,TRBJ2-7
CASSPRTGSPYEQYF,TRBV5-1,-,TRBJ2-7
CASNPGLAPHEQFF,TRBV19,-,TRBJ2-1
CASTIRQQGGELFF,TRBV27,-,TRBJ2-2
CASSQDSSGFSYEQYF,TRBV4-1,-,TRBJ2-7
CASSQDRSTPVVFF,TRBV4-1,-,TRBJ1-5
CASSRSQETQYF,TRBV6-5,-,TRBJ2-5
CASSPTYNSPLHF,TRBV14,-,TRBJ1-6
CASSLGTSGGPGTGELFF,TRBV5-1,-,TRBJ2-2
CASSLSGSEQYF,TRBV7-9,-,TRBJ2-7
CASSVGGDEQYF,TRBV2,-,TRBJ2-7
CSSSLGTGSGANVLTF,TRBV7-9,-,TRBJ2-6
CASSLWVGDTQYF,TRBV27,-,TRBJ2-3
CASSFFSGMGEQYF,TRBV28,-,TRBJ2-7
CASSYSGVYTEAFF,TRBV6-5,-,TRBJ1-1
CASSYFRDRNTEAFF,TRBV28,-,TRBJ1-1
CASSQKWQGSNGYTF,TRBV5-6,-,TRBJ1-2
CASSLGPGPTYEQYF,TRBV7-2,once,TRBJ2-7
CASSALDRGWDEQYF,TRBV6-1,-,TRBJ2-7
CASSVGLARRDTQYF,TRBV9,-,TRBJ2-3
CASSALRQTNYGYTF,TRBV6-1,-,TRBJ1-2
CASSLLPYGSFDNEQFF,TRBV7-7,-,TRBJ2-1